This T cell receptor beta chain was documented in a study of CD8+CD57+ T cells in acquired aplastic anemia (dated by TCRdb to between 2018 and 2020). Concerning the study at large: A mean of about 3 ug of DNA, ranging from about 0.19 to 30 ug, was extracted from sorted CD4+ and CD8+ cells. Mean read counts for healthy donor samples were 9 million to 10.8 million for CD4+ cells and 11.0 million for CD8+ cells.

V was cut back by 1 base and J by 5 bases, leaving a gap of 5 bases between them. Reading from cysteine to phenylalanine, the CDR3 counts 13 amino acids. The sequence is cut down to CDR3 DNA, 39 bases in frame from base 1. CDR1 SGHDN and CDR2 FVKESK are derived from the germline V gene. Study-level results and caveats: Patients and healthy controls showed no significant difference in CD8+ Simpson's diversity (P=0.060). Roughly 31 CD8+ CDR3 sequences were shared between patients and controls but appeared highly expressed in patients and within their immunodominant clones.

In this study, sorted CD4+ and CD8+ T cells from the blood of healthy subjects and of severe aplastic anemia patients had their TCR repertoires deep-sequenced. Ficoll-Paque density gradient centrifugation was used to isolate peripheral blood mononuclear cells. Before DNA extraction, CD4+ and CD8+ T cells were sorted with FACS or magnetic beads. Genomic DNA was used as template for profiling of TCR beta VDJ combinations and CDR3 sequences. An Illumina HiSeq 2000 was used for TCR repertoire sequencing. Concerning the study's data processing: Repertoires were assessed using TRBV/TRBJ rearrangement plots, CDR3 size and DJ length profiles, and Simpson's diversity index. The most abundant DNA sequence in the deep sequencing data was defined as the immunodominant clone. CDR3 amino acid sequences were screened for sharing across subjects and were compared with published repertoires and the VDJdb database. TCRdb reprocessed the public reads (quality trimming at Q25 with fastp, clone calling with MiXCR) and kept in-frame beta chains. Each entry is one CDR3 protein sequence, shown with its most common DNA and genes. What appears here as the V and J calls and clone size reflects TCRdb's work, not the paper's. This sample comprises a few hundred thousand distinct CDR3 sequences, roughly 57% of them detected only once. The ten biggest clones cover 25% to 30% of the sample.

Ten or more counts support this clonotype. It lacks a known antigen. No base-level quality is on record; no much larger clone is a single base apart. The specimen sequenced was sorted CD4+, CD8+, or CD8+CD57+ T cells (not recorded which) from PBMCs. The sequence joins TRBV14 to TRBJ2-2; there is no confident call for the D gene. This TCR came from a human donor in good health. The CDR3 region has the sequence CASSQGQTGELFF. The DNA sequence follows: TGTGCCAGCAGCCAAGGGCAGACCGGGGAGCTGTTTTTT.